Listed here are 10 T cell receptor beta chains from one sample, sequenced in a study of T cell repertoires in cytomegalovirus infection. For these TCRs, the target antigens are not known. TCRdb re-called the reads with MiXCR, one entry per CDR3 protein. This sample carries about 830,000 distinct CDR3 sequences, about 33% of them seen once, and the ten largest clones take 9.5% to 15%. Material: cultured CD8+ T cells from PBMCs, obtained from culture after CMV antigen stimulation. The source of these receptors is a human donor in good health (CMV status not recorded). Some clones in this sample may be carry-over from other donors' samples.

The V and J genes are TRBV4-2 and TRBJ2-7; TRBD2 might be the D (5 bases). Trimming took off 1 base at V and 5 bases at J, with 9 bases between the two ends. Germline CDR1 reads LGHNA; CDR2 reads YNFKEQ. The CDR3 is made up of 13 amino acids. CDR3 nucleotides: TGTGCCAGCAGCCAAGGAGGGCGCCACGAGCAGTACTTC. Translated, it gives CASSQGGRHEQYF.

Comment on this clonotype: At one end, the junction sequence differs from germline, possibly due to a read error. The V call is TRBV7-2, the J call TRBJ1-1; D is possibly TRBD1 (6 bases). Germline loops: CDR1 SGHTA, CDR2 FQGNSA. This CDR3 contains 15 residues. This CDR3 reads CASSPTDRIFTETFF. CDR3 nucleotides: TGTGCCAGCAGCCCGACCGACAGGATCTTCACTGAAACTTTCTTT.

In its sample, this clonotype was seen many times. This chain links TRBV7-3 with TRBJ1-1; D gene uncertain. Trimming took off 0 bases at V and 1 base at J, with 9 bases between the two ends. The CDR3 is made up of 15 amino acids. The germline gives CDR1 SGHTA, CDR2 FQGTGA. The CDR3 region is CASSLTLSTNTEAFF. The CDR3 DNA is TGTGCCAGCAGCTTAACGCTAAGTACGAACACTGAAGCTTTCTTT.

The chain couples TRBV4-1 to TRBJ2-2; D is perhaps TRBD1 (5 bases). V was shortened by 1 base and J by 3 bases, with 12 bases between the two germline ends. CDR1 and CDR2 (germline): MGHRA, YSYEKL. This CDR3 has 16 residues. As DNA, the CDR3 is TGCGCCAGCAGCCAAGTCCAGGCAGGGTACACCGGGGAGCTGTTTTTT. Translated, it gives CASSQVQAGYTGELFF.

The CDR3 reads CASAATESYEQYV. The CDR3 nucleotides are TGTGCCAGCGCCGCGACAGAGTCTTACGAGCAGTACGTC. The chain has TRBV7-6 and TRBJ2-7; D possibly corresponds to TRBD1 (5 bases). V lost 8 bases, J lost 4 bases, and 15 bases lay in between. Looked up from germline, CDR1 is SGHVS and CDR2 is FNYEAQ. The CDR3 has 13 amino acids.

This clonotype occurred a few times. The V call is TRBV19, the J call TRBJ2-3; 8 nucleotides align to TRBD2. The CDR3 runs 15 residues. Germline V gives CDR1 LNHDA, CDR2 SQIVND (reference sequence). The V gene end was trimmed by 3 bases and the J gene end by 6 bases; junction bases not matched to a gene: 8. CDR3 bases: TGTGCCAGTAGTATCGGGACTAGTAAGTCTGATACGCAGTATTTT. Protein sequence: CASSIGTSKSDTQYF.

This clonotype occurred many times. The rearrangement joins TRBV7-6 to TRBJ2-4; 7 bases agree with TRBD2. This CDR3 region has 16 residues. Germline V gene lookup returns CDR1 SGHVS and CDR2 FNYEAQ. With 6 bases clipped from V and 4 bases from J, the junction kept 12 bases outside the gene matches. CDR3 in DNA: TGTGCCAGCAGTCAAGGGAGGGGTGCAAATAAAAACATTCAGTACTTC. It is translated as CASSQGRGANKNIQYF.

This rearrangement joins TRBV3-1 to TRBJ2-3; D not resolved. The CDR3 runs to 14 residues. Germline-derived CDR1 and CDR2 are LGHDT and YNNKEL (reference sequence). The germline V and J ends were trimmed by 4 bases and 1 base, with 9 bases remaining between them. The chain's CDR3 is CASSLDIGTDTQYF. The CDR3 DNA follows: TGTGCCAGCAGCCTCGATATAGGCACAGATACGCAGTATTTT.

This rearrangement joins TRBV4-3 to TRBJ2-3; D is undetermined. Per germline, CDR1 LGHNA and CDR2 YSLEER. Trimming shortened V by 0 bases and J by 0 bases, and 10 bases separated the two germline ends. The CDR3 totals 16 residues. The CDR3 nucleotides are TGCGCCAGCAGCCAAGAGGACGGGTTAAGCACAGATACGCAGTATTTT. Amino acid sequence: CASSQEDGLSTDTQYF.

This clonotype has a handful of counts. The chain employs TRBV9 and TRBJ2-3; no definite D call. V dropped 0 bases and J dropped 0 bases, with 11 bases sitting between them. Germline loops: CDR1 SGDLS, CDR2 YYNGEE. This CDR3 comprises 16 residues. In nucleotides, the CDR3 is TGTGCCAGCAGCGTAGGGTACAGTGCTAGCACAGATACGCAGTATTTT. Residues: CASSVGYSASTDTQYF.